A selection of T cell receptor beta chains follows, all from one sample in a study of shared clonotypes between healthy human individuals. Sequencing used immunoSEQ multiplex PCR; TCRdb keeps in-frame clones, though not all of them. The table includes just over 2,000,000 clones, just under 95% detected once. The sample comprised naive CD8+ T cells sorted from blood. The receptors shown here come from a man between 18 and 29 years old in good health. The CDR3 runs from the conserved cysteine through the conserved F or W. Each record gives: clone size, V gene, J gene, D gene, CDR3 DNA, CDR3 protein. A D gene is named only where the DNA matches it firmly. Rows may omit the clone size; those that give it use once, few, many or a size class.

>-|TRBV5-4|TRBJ2-1|-
TGTGCCAGCAGCGGGACCGGCGGCGGGCAGTTCTTC
CASSGTGGGQFF
>-|TRBV21-1|TRBJ1-6|-
TGTGCCAGCGGGTTTACAGGGAGCTCCTATAATTCACCCCTCCACTTT
CASGFTGSSYNSPLHF
>-|TRBV5-4|TRBJ2-3|TRBD2
TGTGCCACACCAGCGGGAGACGGCACAGATACGCAGTATTTT
CATPAGDGTDTQYF
>-|TRBV30|TRBJ1-6|-
TGTGCTTATGTGGGGGCCCCTACTAATTCACCCCTCCACTTT
CAYVGAPTNSPLHF
>-|TRBV19|TRBJ2-5|-
TGTGCCAGTAGCGAAACAGGGTTGGAGACCCAGTACTTC
CASSETGLETQYF
>-|TRBV7-9|TRBJ1-4|-
TGTGCCAGCAGCTCCCCAGGGATACAGGACCCTAATGAAAAACTGTTTTTT
CASSSPGIQDPNEKLFF
>-|TRBV11-2|TRBJ2-7|-
TGTGCCAGCAGCTTACACGGACCCCCTTCCTACGAGCAGTACTTC
CASSLHGPPSYEQYF
>-|TRBV7-9|TRBJ2-1|-
TGTGCCAGCAGCCCCCCCATTGGGCTAGCCATCGATGAGCAGTTCTTC
CASSPPIGLAIDEQFF
>-|TRBV13|TRBJ2-3|-
TGTGCCAGCAGCTTAGTTTTGGCCCCAGATACGCAGTATTTT
CASSLVLAPDTQYF
>-|TRBV7-8|TRBJ1-1|-
TGTGCCAGCAGCTTATTGAGAGGCACTGAAGCTTTCTTT
CASSLLRGTEAFF
>-|TRBV19|TRBJ2-5|-
TGTGCCAGTAGTATAGACCCCTACGACGGGACCTGGGAGACCCAGTACTTC
CASSIDPYDGTWETQYF
>once|TRBV6-1|TRBJ1-5|-
TGTGCCAGCACTCCCGGACCCCAAAGCAATCAGCCCCAGCATTTT
CASTPGPQSNQPQHF
>-|TRBV10-2|TRBJ2-3|-
TGCGCCAGCAGTGAAGTAGCACAAAACACAGATACGCAGTATTTT
CASSEVAQNTDTQYF
>-|TRBV10-3|TRBJ1-4|TRBD1
TGTGCCATCAGTGAGTCAGGGGGCGTAAGGGAAAAACTGTTTTTT
CAISESGGVREKLFF
>-|TRBV9|TRBJ1-2|-
TGTGCCAGCAGCCCCACCGGGGGGTCATACTATGGCTACACCTTC
CASSPTGGSYYGYTF
>-|TRBV6-1|TRBJ2-7|-
TGTGCCAGCAGTGAAATGGGGTCCTACGAGCAGTACTTC
CASSEMGSYEQYF
>-|TRBV28|TRBJ2-7|TRBD2
TGTGCCAGCAGCGCCCCTTCGGGGGGGAACAACGAGCAGTACTTC
CASSAPSGGNNEQYF
>-|TRBV11-2|TRBJ2-3|-
TGTGCCAGCAGCCACAGGGTTACATTCACAGATACGCAGTATTTT
CASSHRVTFTDTQYF
>-|TRBV14|TRBJ1-6|TRBD1
TGTGCCAGCAGCCAAACAGGGGATTCACCCCTCCACTTT
CASSQTGDSPLHF
>-|TRBV27|TRBJ1-6|-
TGTGCCAGCAGTCTCAGTGGGGGGCGATCCTATAATTCACCCCTCCACTTT
CASSLSGGRSYNSPLHF
>once|TRBV4-3|TRBJ2-7|TRBD1
TGCGCCAGCAGCCAAGAATTTGGGGACAGGTCATCCTACGAGCAGTACTTC
CASSQEFGDRSSYEQYF
>-|TRBV27|TRBJ1-1|-
TGTGCCAGCAGTTTAGGGGGGGGCACTGAAGCTTTCTTT
CASSLGGGTEAFF
>once|TRBV29-1|TRBJ1-3|-
TGCCCGGGGGCGTCGGGAAACACCATATATTTT
CPGASGNTIYF
>-|TRBV27|TRBJ2-7|TRBD2
TGTGCCAGCAGTTTAGAGGCTAGCGGCGCCTACGAGCAGTACTTC
CASSLEASGAYEQYF
>-|TRBV7-7|TRBJ2-2|-
TGTGCTAGCAGCCCGGAAGCAGGCACCGGGGAGCTGTTTTTT
CASSPEAGTGELFF
>-|TRBV5-4|TRBJ2-7|TRBD2
TGTGCCAGCAGCCTCCCGCCCGCTAGCGGGAGGCCCGAGCAGTACTTC
CASSLPPASGRPEQYF